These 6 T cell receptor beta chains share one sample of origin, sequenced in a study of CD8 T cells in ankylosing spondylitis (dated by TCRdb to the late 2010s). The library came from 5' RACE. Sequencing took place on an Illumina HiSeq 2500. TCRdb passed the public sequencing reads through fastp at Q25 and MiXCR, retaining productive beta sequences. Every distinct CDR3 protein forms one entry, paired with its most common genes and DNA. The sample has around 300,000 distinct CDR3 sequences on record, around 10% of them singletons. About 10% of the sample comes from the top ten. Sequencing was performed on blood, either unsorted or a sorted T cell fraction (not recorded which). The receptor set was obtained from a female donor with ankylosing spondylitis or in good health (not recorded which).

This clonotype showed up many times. CDR3 sequence: CASSSGTSGGSYEQYF. CDR3 in DNA: TGTGCCAGCAGTTCCGGGACTAGCGGGGGCTCCTACGAGCAGTACTTC. The chain is built from TRBV6-5 and TRBJ2-7; 14 nucleotides align to TRBD2. J was trimmed by 0 bases and V by 4 bases; bases with no gene match: 2. The germline V gene encodes CDR1 MNHEY and CDR2 SVGAGI. The CDR3 covers 16 residues.

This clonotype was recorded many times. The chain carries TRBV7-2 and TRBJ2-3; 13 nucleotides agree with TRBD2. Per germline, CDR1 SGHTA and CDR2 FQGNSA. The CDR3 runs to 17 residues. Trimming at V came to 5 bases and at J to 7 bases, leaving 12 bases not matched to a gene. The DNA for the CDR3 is TGTGCCAGCAGCACTCAAACCGGACTAGCGGGAGCGTATACGCAGTATTTT. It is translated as CASSTQTGLAGAYTQYF.

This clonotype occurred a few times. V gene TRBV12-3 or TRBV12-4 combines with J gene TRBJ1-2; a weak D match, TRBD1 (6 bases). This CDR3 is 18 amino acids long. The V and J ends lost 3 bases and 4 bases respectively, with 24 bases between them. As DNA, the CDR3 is TGTGCCAGCAGTTTTTTAATAACCGACAGGCCAGGAGGCTATGGCTACACCTTC. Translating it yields CASSFLITDRPGGYGYTF.

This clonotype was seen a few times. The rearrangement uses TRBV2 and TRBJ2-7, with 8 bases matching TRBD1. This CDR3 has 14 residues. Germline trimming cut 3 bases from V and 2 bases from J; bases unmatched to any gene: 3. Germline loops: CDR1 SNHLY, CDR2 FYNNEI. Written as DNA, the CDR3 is TGTGCCAGCAGTGACCAGGGGGCCACCTACGAGCAGTACTTC. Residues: CASSDQGATYEQYF. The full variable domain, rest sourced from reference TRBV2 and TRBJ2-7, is EPEVTQTPSHQVTQMGQEVILRCVPISNHLYFYWYRQILGQKVEFLVSFYNNEISEKSEIFDDQFSVERPDGSNFTLKIRSTKLEDSAMYFCASSDQGATYEQYFGPGTRLTVT.

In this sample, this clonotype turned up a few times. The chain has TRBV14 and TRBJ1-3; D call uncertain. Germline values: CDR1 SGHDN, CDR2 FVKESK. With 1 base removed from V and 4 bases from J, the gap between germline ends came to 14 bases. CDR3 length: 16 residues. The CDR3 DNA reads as TGTGCCAGCAGCCAAGGTCGCCTACGTCCGGGAAACACCATATATTTT. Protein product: CASSQGRLRPGNTIYF.

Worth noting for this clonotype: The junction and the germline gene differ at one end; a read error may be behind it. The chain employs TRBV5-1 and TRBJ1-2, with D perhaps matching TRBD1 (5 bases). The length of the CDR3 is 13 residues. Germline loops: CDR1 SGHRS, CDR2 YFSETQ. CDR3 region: CASSFRESDGYSF. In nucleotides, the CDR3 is TGCGCCAGCAGCTTCAGGGAAAGTGATGGCTACTCCTTC.